The present T cell receptor beta chain was sequenced within a study of blood T cell repertoires in COVID-19. Study details: The United States, Italy and Spain provided the acute and convalescent COVID-19 samples. PBMCs, B-cell-depleted T cells, or T cells were the source of the cDNA or gDNA that made up the material.

Per the original data handling: Nucleated cell counts were estimated from reference gene primer amplification. Assay: immunoSEQ multiplex PCR; the TCRdb copy retains only in-frame clones and omits some. The V and J calls and clone size come from that table; D and trimming were worked out from the DNA. The data show about 50,000 clones, about 80% seen once. Material for sequencing was peripheral blood. The source of this sequence is a man in his sixties or seventies with acute or convalescent COVID-19.

CDR3 in DNA: TGCAGCGTCGGACAGGGCCAATTCTCTGGGGCCAACGTCCTGACTTTC. Translated, it gives CSVGQGQFSGANVLTF. The chain joins TRBV29-1 to TRBJ2-6, with TRBD1 matching 8 bases. The CDR3 totals 16 residues. Germline lookup yields CDR1 SQVTM and CDR2 ANQGSEA. Trimming cost V 6 bases and J 0 bases; bases outside gene matches: 7.